These T cell receptor gamma chains were read from a single sample in a study of gammadelta T cells in human blood. TCRdb repeated clone calling on the RT-PCR reads with CATT. The sample holds 700 to 950 gamma-chain clones, 9% seen once. The sequencing input was non-Vgamma9Vdelta2 gamma-delta T cells from infant blood. These receptors all come from a human donor. CDR3s include the opening cysteine and the closing phenylalanine or tryptophan. Each record gives: J gene, V gene, clone size, CDR3 protein. A clone size is listed for some rows: how often the clone was seen (once, few, many), or a class if it is expanded.

TRGJ1/TRGJ2,TRGV8,.,CATWDRRQKLF
TRGJ1/TRGJ2,TRGV2,few,CATWDEDFPNYYKKLF
TRGJ1/TRGJ2,TRGV3,medium-sized,CATWDRQGYKKLF
TRGJP2,TRGV3,large,CATWDGHSSDWIKTF
TRGJ1/TRGJ2,TRGV3,large,CATWDVLYKKLF
TRGJ1/TRGJ2,TRGV2,large,CATWDGQNYYKKLF
TRGJ1/TRGJ2,TRGV9,large,CALWEVIFGPYYKKLF
TRGJ1/TRGJ2,TRGV4,large,CATWDSENYYKKLF
TRGJ1/TRGJ2,TRGV8,large,CATWDSRRGYKKLF
TRGJ1/TRGJ2,TRGV8,large,CATWDYYKKLF
TRGJ1/TRGJ2,TRGV2,medium-sized,CATWDGPGYKKLF
TRGJP2,TRGV10,medium-sized,CAFFSDWIKTF
TRGJ1/TRGJ2,TRGV8,large,CATWDRFYYKKLF
TRGJ1/TRGJ2,TRGV4,large,CATWWGNLYYKKLF
TRGJ1/TRGJ2,TRGV5,large,CATWDWPGKKLF
TRGJ1/TRGJ2,TRGV3,.,CATWDKVGVTYYKKLF
TRGJP2,TRGV8,large,CATWDIPQYSSDWIKTF
TRGJ1/TRGJ2,TRGV4,medium-sized,CATWDGPLLGKKLF
TRGJP1,TRGV8,.,CATLPPGGEGWFKIF
TRGJ1/TRGJ2,TRGV8,large,CATWDCTKKLF
TRGJ1/TRGJ2,TRGV3,large,CATWDRRCYKKLF
TRGJ1/TRGJ2,TRGV4,medium-sized,CATWDGLVIKLF
TRGJ1/TRGJ2,TRGV4,large,CATWDPYYPPRLPDYYKKLF
TRGJ1/TRGJ2,TRGV10,large,CAAWDYKEKLF
TRGJ1/TRGJ2,TRGV2,medium-sized,CATWDRHPYKKLF
TRGJ1/TRGJ2,TRGV4,few,CATWDGPSKGYYKKLF
TRGJ1/TRGJ2,TRGV5,large,CATWSSFPYYKKLF
TRGJP,TRGV9,.,CALWEVELGKKIKVF
TRGJ1/TRGJ2,TRGV2,medium-sized,CATWDGDYKKLF
TRGJ1/TRGJ2,TRGV10,large,CAAWAPGKLF
TRGJ1/TRGJ2,TRGV5,large,CATWDRRHYKKLF
TRGJ1/TRGJ2,TRGV4,medium-sized,CATWDGLNYYKKLF
TRGJ1/TRGJ2,TRGV9,medium-sized,CALWEAPWGYKKLF
TRGJ1/TRGJ2,TRGV4,medium-sized,CATWDQNYYKKLF
TRGJ1/TRGJ2,TRGV4,few,CATWDAGYKKLF
TRGJ1/TRGJ2,TRGV4,medium-sized,CATWDGPRGYYKKLF
TRGJ1/TRGJ2,TRGV4,medium-sized,CATWDGLGYKKLF
TRGJ1/TRGJ2,TRGV4,hyperexpanded,CATWLYYKKLF
TRGJP2,TRGV2,few,CATWGGLSSDWIKTF
TRGJ1/TRGJ2,TRGV2,large,CATWDSNYYKKLF
TRGJ1/TRGJ2,TRGV4,.,CATWDGKYYKKLF
TRGJ1/TRGJ2,TRGV3,large,CATWDRPDYYKKLF
TRGJ1/TRGJ2,TRGV9,large,CALCWDKKLF
TRGJ1/TRGJ2,TRGV8,medium-sized,CATWDRPSGYYKKLF
TRGJ1/TRGJ2,TRGV4,.,CATWDGPELYYKKLF
TRGJP2,TRGV3,medium-sized,CATWDSPSDWIKTF
TRGJ1/TRGJ2,TRGV2,large,CATWDGHKKLF
TRGJ1/TRGJ2,TRGV3,large,CATWDRNYYKKLF